The clone carrying this TCR beta chain appeared many times. Its antigen is undetermined. The entry originates in a study of Graves' ophthalmopathy and Graves' hyperthyroidism. Study conclusions and caveats: For predicting ophthalmopathy progression, the model had about 71% sensitivity and roughly 77% specificity. Using 13 signatures, a model distinguished ophthalmopathy from stable hyperthyroidism, reaching roughly 90% sensitivity and roughly 80% specificity.

Using RNA transcripts, the TCR beta CDR3 regions were amplified. In the first round, RT-PCR was carried out with HTBI primers, and a multiplex PCR formed the second round. TCRdb redid the calling of the multiplex PCR reads with MiXCR, one entry per CDR3 protein. This table holds roughly 700,000 distinct CDR3 sequences, roughly 41% found once. Disease in donors with ophthalmopathy had moderate-to-severe activity, CAS ≥3, NOSPECS ≥4 and under 3 months' duration. Diagnoses were established from clinical symptoms, serum thyroxine, TRAb, thyroid ultrasound and orbital computed tomography. Germline V gives CDR1 SNHLY, CDR2 FYNNEI. This CDR3 spans 15 amino acids. V was pared by 1 base and J by 3 bases, with 12 bases between.

This chain connects TRBV2 to TRBJ1-2, with D possibly being TRBD1 (5 bases). The TCR sequence derives from an adult man with Graves' ophthalmopathy. Sequencing was performed on peripheral blood. CDR3 loop: CASSEVGVEDYGYTF. CDR3 DNA: TGTGCCAGCAGTGAAGTAGGGGTGGAGGACTATGGCTACACCTTC.